These 10 T cell receptor beta chains share one sample of origin, sequenced in a study of T-cell reconstitution after alpha-beta-depleted transplantation in children. This sample's TCRbeta library carried unique molecular identifier barcodes. TCRdb reanalysed the PCR reads using MiXCR and keeps one entry per CDR3 protein. The profile shows about 500,000 distinct CDR3 sequences, less than 35% of them singletons. Specimen: PBMCs from the stem cell graft donor, collected from the stem cell graft. The receptors originated from a human donor who donated a stem cell graft to a child with aplastic anemia.

This clonotype came up once. V and J are TRBV6-1 and TRBJ2-3; 10 bases line up with TRBD2. Germline CDR1 is MNHNS and CDR2 is SASEGT. The CDR3 consists of 14 residues. Losses at the gene ends were 11 bases for V and 4 bases for J; bases not matched to a gene: 9. The CDR3 here is CAGSSGRTADTQYF. For the CDR3, the DNA is TGTGCCGGATCTAGCGGGAGAACCGCAGATACGCAGTATTTT.

This clonotype was counted between two and nine times. The genes are TRBV9 and TRBJ2-3; D tentatively fits TRBD1 or TRBD2 (5 bases each). V shed 1 base and J shed 0 bases, with 9 bases lying between them. This CDR3 contains 15 residues. Germline CDR1 SGDLS, CDR2 YYNGEE. CDR3: CASSVSGGSTDTQYF. CDR3 bases: TGTGCCAGCAGCGTATCTGGGGGTAGCACAGATACGCAGTATTTT.

The chain recombines TRBV10-3 with TRBJ2-2; D perhaps matches TRBD1 (5 bases). The CDR3 has 15 residues. Trimming removed 6 bases from V and 2 bases from J, with 13 bases in between. Germline CDR1 is ENHRY and CDR2 is SYGVKD. CDR3 sequence reads: CAISQGQGNTGELFF. CDR3 sequence (DNA): TGTGCCATCAGCCAAGGGCAGGGAAACACCGGGGAGCTGTTTTTT.

The chain carries TRBV15 and TRBJ2-2, with TRBD2 identical over 13 bases. CDR3 length: 17 residues. Trimming cost V 5 bases and J 5 bases; bases outside gene matches: 8. The germline CDR1 and CDR2 sequences are LNHNV and YYDKDF (reference sequence). The CDR3 coding sequence is TGTGCCACCAGCCAAGGACTAGCGGGAGAAAATACCGGGGAGCTGTTTTTT. Encoded protein: CATSQGLAGENTGELFF.

The chain has TRBV18 and TRBJ2-3, with 10 bases that match TRBD2. Trimming at V came to 2 bases and at J to 2 bases, leaving 10 bases not matched to a gene. In germline, CDR1 is KGHSH, CDR2 LQKENI. This CDR3 has 18 amino acids. The CDR3 region has the DNA TGTGCCAGCTCACCATTATCCGCTAGCGGGAGAATCACAGATACGCAGTATTTT. This gives the protein CASSPLSASGRITDTQYF.

The J gene is TRBJ2-3, the V gene TRBV7-2, with D perhaps TRBD1 or TRBD2 (5 bases each). The CDR3 contains 16 residues. V was clipped by 1 base and J by 0 bases, with 11 bases between them. The V gene's germline CDR1 is SGHTA and CDR2 FQGNSA. The DNA for the CDR3 is TGTGCCAGCAGCTTAGGGGCCAGGGAGAGCACAGATACGCAGTATTTT. Amino acids: CASSLGARESTDTQYF.

This clonotype was detected only a few times. This chain joins TRBV6-5 and TRBJ2-2; TRBD2 is a possible D gene (6 bases). The V gene's germline CDR1 is MNHEY and CDR2 SVGAGI. Trimming stripped 0 bases from V and 4 bases from J, with 9 bases between. This CDR3 spans 15 amino acids. The CDR3: CASSYSRGATGELFF. The CDR3 DNA is TGTGCCAGCAGTTACTCTCGCGGGGCCACCGGGGAGCTGTTTTTT.

This clonotype appeared a few times. V is TRBV20-1 and J is TRBJ2-3, with 7 bases matching TRBD2. Trimming at V came to 8 bases and at J to 3 bases, leaving 14 bases not matched to a gene. This CDR3 comprises 15 residues. The germline gives CDR1 DFQATT, CDR2 SNEGSKA (reference sequence). The CDR3 here is CSTNPQSGITDTQYF. In DNA, the CDR3 is TGCAGTACTAATCCACAAAGCGGGATAACAGATACGCAGTATTTT.

V and J are TRBV7-9 and TRBJ2-2; 7 bases are shared with TRBD1. This CDR3 has 17 amino acids. V was clipped by 10 bases and J by 2 bases; unmatched bases: 16. Germline lookup yields CDR1 SEHNR and CDR2 FQNEAQ (reference sequence). The CDR3, as DNA: TGTGCCACAATGCTAGAGGGGGCGCGGCACAACACCGGGGAGCTGTTTTTT. Encoded protein: CATMLEGARHNTGELFF.

The V call is TRBV6-1, the J call TRBJ1-1, with 7 bases fitting TRBD1. The CDR3 is made up of 15 amino acids. The V gene's germline CDR1 is MNHNS and CDR2 SASEGT. J lost 2 bases, V lost 4 bases, and 7 bases had no gene match. In DNA, the CDR3 is TGTGCCAGCAGTGGGGACAGACAACTAAACACTGAAGCTTTCTTT. Protein: CASSGDRQLNTEAFF.